The T cell receptor (beta chain) described here comes from a study of beta chain features in type 1 diabetes. Study-wide results and limits: The VDJ junctions of type 1 diabetes patients carried fewer insertions and more deletions. Compared to healthy donors, patients appeared to have naive, central memory and Treg TCRB repertoires that were more alike.

Heparinised blood was drawn once per donor, averaging roughly 110 mL. By way of CD45RO/CCR7/CD25/CD127/CD95/CD27, the CD4+ regulatory, stem cell-like memory, central memory and naive cells were sorted. A remark on this clone: Its matching antigen is unknown.

Of the isolated RNA, all was reverse transcribed, and so the sequenced material was expressed TCRB transcripts. Sequenced by immunoSEQ multiplex PCR; TCRdb stores in-frame clones only, minus some. Of over 500,000 clones listed, roughly 16% are singletons. J lost 0 bases, V lost 4 bases, and 5 bases had no gene match. Germline assignment: CDR1 SEHNR and CDR2 FQNEAQ (reference sequence). The CDR3 has 18 amino acids. The chain recombines TRBV7-9 with TRBJ2-1; 14 positions match TRBD2. This receptor was taken from a man between 18 and 29 years old in good health. Sequencing used naive CD4+ T cells from blood. CDR3 residues: CASSSGTSGRISYNEQFF. The CDR3, as DNA: TGTGCCAGCAGCTCCGGGACTAGCGGGAGAATCTCCTACAATGAGCAGTTCTTC. Variable domain in full (rest from reference TRBV7-9 and TRBJ2-1): DTGVSQNPRHKITKRGQNVTFRCDPISEHNRLYWYRQTLGQGPEFLTYFQNEAQLEKSRLLSDRFSAERPKGSFSTLEIQRTEQGDSAMYLCASSSGTSGRISYNEQFFGPGTRLTVL.